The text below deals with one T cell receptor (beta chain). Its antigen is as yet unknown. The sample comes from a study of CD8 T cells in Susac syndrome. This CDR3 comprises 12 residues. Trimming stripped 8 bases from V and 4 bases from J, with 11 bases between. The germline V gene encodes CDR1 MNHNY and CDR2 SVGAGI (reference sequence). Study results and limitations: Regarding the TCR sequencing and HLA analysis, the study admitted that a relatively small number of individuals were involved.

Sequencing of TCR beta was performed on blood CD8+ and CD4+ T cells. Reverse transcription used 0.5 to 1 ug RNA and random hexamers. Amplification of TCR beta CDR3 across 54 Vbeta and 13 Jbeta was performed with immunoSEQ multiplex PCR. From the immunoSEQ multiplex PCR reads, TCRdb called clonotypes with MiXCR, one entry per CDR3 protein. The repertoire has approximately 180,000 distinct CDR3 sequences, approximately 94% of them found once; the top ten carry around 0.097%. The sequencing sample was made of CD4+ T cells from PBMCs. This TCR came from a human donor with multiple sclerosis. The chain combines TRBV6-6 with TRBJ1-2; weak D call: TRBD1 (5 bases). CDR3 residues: CASWGSLYGYTF. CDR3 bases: TGTGCCAGCTGGGGCAGTCTCTATGGCTACACCTTC.